The 29 T cell receptor beta chains below were found in one sample sequenced in a study of shared clonotypes between healthy human individuals. Sequencing was performed with immunoSEQ multiplex PCR; in TCRdb, only in-frame clones are kept and a portion is missing. Of hundreds of thousands of clones in the sample, roughly 78% were seen once. Specimen: memory CD4+ T cells sorted from blood. Subset: CD45RA-negative fraction. These receptors all come from a woman between 25 and 40 years old in good health.

V usage is TRBV6-6 and J usage is TRBJ2-3; 8 nucleotides agree with TRBD2. V shed 4 bases, J shed 8 bases, and the junction held 14 bases outside the gene matches. The length of the CDR3 is 16 residues. Germline assignment: CDR1 MNHNY and CDR2 SVGAGI (reference sequence). The CDR3 DNA is TGTGCCAGCAGTTCAGATCTAGCGGGTTCATACGGTACGCAGTATTTT. Amino acid sequence: CASSSDLAGSYGTQYF.

V gene TRBV27 combines with J gene TRBJ2-7; 13 nucleotides match TRBD2. This CDR3 comprises 16 residues. Per the germline V gene, CDR1 is MNHEY and CDR2 is SMNVEV (reference sequence). Trimming removed 5 bases from V and 7 bases from J; junction bases left unmatched: 11. The CDR3 nucleotides read TGTGCCAGCAGTCTACAAGGACTAGCGGGAGCGGGGGAGCAGTACTTC. As protein: CASSLQGLAGAGEQYF.

This chain joins TRBV27 and TRBJ1-5; 10 bases match TRBD1. CDR1 is MNHEY and CDR2 is SMNVEV in the germline V gene (reference sequence). The CDR3 runs to 16 residues. The trim removed 6 bases at V and 3 bases at J, leaving 8 bases unmatched. The CDR3 bases are TGTGCCAGCAGGCCTTGGGGGACAGGGGACAATCAGCCCCAGCATTTT. Its protein product is CASRPWGTGDNQPQHF.

This clone has more than one count but fewer than ten. This sample also contains other DNA sequences that code for the same CDR3. CDR3 loop: CASSPPDRGRETQYF. The CDR3 DNA sequence: TGCGCCAGCAGCCCACCTGACAGGGGTCGGGAGACCCAGTACTTC. The V gene is TRBV4-1, the J gene TRBJ2-5; 8 bases line up with TRBD1. The CDR3 spans 15 residues. CDR1 and CDR2 from the germline V gene are MGHRA and YSYEKL. V shed 4 bases and J 5 bases; nucleotides not matched to a gene: 9.

The V call is TRBV11-2, the J call TRBJ2-2; D not certain. With 2 bases removed from V and 6 bases from J, the gap between germline ends came to 10 bases. The CDR3 is made up of 14 amino acids. Per the germline V gene, CDR1 is SGHAT and CDR2 is FQNNGV. CDR3 amino acids: CASSLSFQAGELFF. For the CDR3, the DNA is TGTGCCAGCAGCTTAAGTTTCCAGGCCGGGGAGCTGTTTTTT.

This clone appeared many times. Other nucleotide sequences from this sample produce the same CDR3. The chain recombines TRBV18 with TRBJ1-1; D is undetermined. Looked up from germline, CDR1 is KGHSH and CDR2 is LQKENI. V was trimmed by 2 bases and J by 1 base, leaving 5 bases between them. This CDR3 comprises 13 residues. This CDR3 is CASSPRQNTEAFF. In nucleotides, the CDR3 is TGTGCCAGCTCACCAAGACAGAACACTGAAGCTTTCTTT. Complete variable domain (other parts from reference TRBV18 and TRBJ1-1): NAGVMQNPRHLVRRRGQEARLRCSPMKGHSHVYWYRQLPEEGLKFMVYLQKENIIDESGMPKERFSAEFPKEGPSILRIQQVVRGDSAAYFCASSPRQNTEAFFGQGTRLTVV.

The genes are TRBV4-1 and TRBJ2-6; D is possibly TRBD1 (5 bases). Trimming removed 0 bases from V and 4 bases from J, with 10 bases in between. The CDR3 totals 16 residues. Germline V gene lookup returns CDR1 MGHRA and CDR2 YSYEKL. The CDR3 DNA is TGCGCCAGCAGCCAAGATCCAGGGATCGGGGCCAACGTCCTGACTTTC. Protein sequence: CASSQDPGIGANVLTF.

The CDR3 sequence is CASSENPGGSTEAFF. The CDR3 region has the DNA TGTGCCAGCAGTGAAAATCCGGGAGGGTCCACTGAAGCTTTCTTT. The chain links TRBV6-1 to TRBJ1-1; D remains unclear. The CDR3 runs 15 residues. Trimming took 2 bases from V and 4 from J, leaving 14 bases between them. Germline V CDR1 and CDR2: MNHNS, SASEGT.

The chain links TRBV6-6 to TRBJ1-2; 8 nucleotides agree with TRBD1. The CDR3 extends over 13 amino acids. Germline V gives CDR1 MNHNY, CDR2 SVGAGI (reference sequence). Trimming removed 5 bases from V and 8 bases from J; junction bases left unmatched: 7. In DNA, the CDR3 is TGTGCCAGCAGTCAGGGGGCGGTTGAAGGCTACACCTTC. Protein: CASSQGAVEGYTF.

The gene calls are TRBV7-9 and TRBJ1-1; tentative D call: TRBD1 (5 bases). Germline lookup yields CDR1 SEHNR and CDR2 FQNEAQ (reference sequence). CDR3 length: 17 amino acids. Trimming stripped 1 base from V and 0 bases from J, with 15 bases between. The CDR3 region is CASSLVRGPSMNTEAFF. DNA for the CDR3: TGTGCCAGCAGCTTAGTTAGGGGCCCATCGATGAACACTGAAGCTTTCTTT.

The chain links TRBV28 to TRBJ1-2, with 8 bases lining up with TRBD1. Trimming took 7 bases from V and 4 from J; bases not matched to a gene: 8. Germline V lookup: CDR1 MDHEN, CDR2 SYDVKM. The CDR3 is 14 residues long. Here the CDR3 reads CASKIRDRLYGYTF. Written as DNA, the CDR3 is TGTGCCAGCAAAATCCGGGACAGGCTCTATGGCTACACCTTC.

This clone was counted many times. The sample carries other DNA sequences with the same CDR3. The chain has TRBV5-1 and TRBJ2-2; D possibly corresponds to TRBD1 (5 bases). The germline V gene has CDR1 SGHRS and CDR2 YFSETQ. The CDR3 is 15 amino acids. V was trimmed by 0 bases and J by 3 bases, leaving 9 bases between them. The CDR3 loop is CASSLGDRDTGELFF. CDR3 in DNA: TGCGCCAGCAGCTTGGGAGACAGAGACACCGGGGAGCTGTTTTTT.

The chain employs TRBV5-4 and TRBJ2-3, with D possibly being TRBD2 (6 bases). Germline V gene lookup returns CDR1 SGHNT and CDR2 YYREEE (reference sequence). Trimming cost V 3 bases and J 3 bases, with 26 bases left between them. The CDR3 length is 19 residues. CDR3 sequence (DNA): TGTGCCAGCAGCTCACGACTGGGCGGGATTCGAAGAGGAACAGATACGCAGTATTTT. Translated: CASSSRLGGIRRGTDTQYF.

Concerning this clone itself: Other DNA sequences in the same sample also yield this CDR3. V is TRBV6-5 and J is TRBJ2-6, with D unresolved. Trimming stripped 6 bases from V and 0 bases from J, with 9 bases between. In germline, CDR1 is MNHEY, CDR2 SVGAGI. This CDR3 contains 15 residues. CDR3 coding DNA: TGTGCCAGCAGCCTCACGGGCTCTGGGGCCAACGTCCTGACTTTC. Amino acids: CASSLTGSGANVLTF.

This clone was counted only a few times. In DNA form, the CDR3 reads TGCGCCAGCAGAATCGGACGGGAGACCGACGAGCAGTACTTC. Translated: CASRIGRETDEQYF. This chain joins TRBV5-1 and TRBJ2-7; D is perhaps TRBD2 (6 bases). This CDR3 spans 14 amino acids. Germline V gives CDR1 SGHRS, CDR2 YFSETQ. V lost 5 bases to trimming and J lost 5 bases, with 17 bases between them.

The chain carries TRBV9 and TRBJ2-5; D uncertain. From germline, CDR1 is SGDLS and CDR2 YYNGEE. With 4 bases removed from V and 5 bases from J, the gap between germline ends came to 15 bases. The CDR3 loop spans 14 amino acids. As DNA, the CDR3 is TGTGCCAGCAGCCCCCGGCAGGTCGAGGAGACCCAGTACTTC. This translates into CASSPRQVEETQYF.

This chain uses TRBV20-1 with TRBJ2-7; D is unclear. The CDR3 totals 10 residues. Germline-derived CDR1 and CDR2 are DFQATT and SNEGSKA (reference sequence). The V end was cut by 6 bases, the J end by 9 bases, with 12 bases between. This chain's CDR3 is CSAAFGVQYF. The CDR3 nucleotides read TGCAGTGCGGCCTTTGGAGTGCAGTACTTC.

This clone has only a few counts. CDR3 amino acids: CASSPPPGSEQFF. CDR3 coding DNA: TGCGCCAGCAGTCCCCCCCCCGGATCTGAGCAGTTCTTC. The rearrangement joins TRBV10-1 to TRBJ2-1, with D unclear. Trimming removed 5 bases at V and 9 bases at J, with 14 bases between. Germline V gives CDR1 WNHNN, CDR2 SYGVQD (reference sequence). The CDR3 consists of 13 residues.

This clone has only a few counts. Other DNA sequences in this sample translate to the same CDR3. The chain employs TRBV30 and TRBJ1-1; D ambiguous. In germline, CDR1 is GTSNPN, CDR2 SVGIG (reference sequence). V was shortened by 0 bases and J by 3 bases, with 8 bases between the two germline ends. The length of the CDR3 is 13 residues. The CDR3: CAWSVQSDTEAFF. The CDR3 nucleotides read TGTGCCTGGAGTGTTCAATCCGACACTGAAGCTTTCTTT.

The chain uses TRBV5-1 and TRBJ2-3, with D hard to call. This CDR3 region has 15 residues. Germline V lookup: CDR1 SGHRS, CDR2 YFSETQ. The V and J ends lost 1 base and 3 bases respectively, with 12 bases between them. CDR3 protein: CASSLPAGRTDTQYF. CDR3 DNA: TGCGCCAGCAGCTTGCCGGCAGGAAGGACAGATACGCAGTATTTT.

This clone occurred a few times. DNA for the CDR3: TGTGCCAGCAGCTTAGCACAGAATAGCAATCAGCCCCAGCATTTT. Its protein is CASSLAQNSNQPQHF. The chain carries TRBV7-2 and TRBJ1-5; D remains ambiguous. Trimming cost V 0 bases and J 0 bases, with 6 bases left between them. The CDR3 has 15 residues. In germline, CDR1 is SGHTA, CDR2 FQGNSA. Full variable domain (outside the CDR3, taken from reference TRBV7-2 and TRBJ1-5): GAGVSQSPSNKVTEKGKDVELRCDPISGHTALYWYRQSLGQGLEFLIYFQGNSAPDKSGLPSDRFSAERTGGSVSTLTIQRTQQEDSAVYLCASSLAQNSNQPQHFGDGTRLSIL.

This clone was picked up one time. V usage is TRBV5-1 and J usage is TRBJ2-7; no clear D. V lost 0 bases and J lost 1, with 17 bases in between. Germline CDR1 and CDR2: SGHRS and YFSETQ. CDR3 size: 17 residues. In DNA form, the CDR3 reads TGCGCCAGCAGCTTGGATCAAGGGCGAAGCTGGTCCTACGAGCAGTACTTC. It specifies CASSLDQGRSWSYEQYF.

The chain uses TRBV2 and TRBJ2-2; tentatively, D is TRBD1 (5 bases). The CDR3 runs to 15 residues. From germline, CDR1 is SNHLY and CDR2 FYNNEI. Trimming took 2 bases from V and 3 from J, leaving 10 bases between them. Written as DNA, the CDR3 is TGTGCCAGCAGTGAACAGGGTAGGGACACCGGGGAGCTGTTTTTT. Translation gives CASSEQGRDTGELFF. Supplemented by reference TRBV2 and TRBJ2-2, the full variable domain reads EPEVTQTPSHQVTQMGQEVILRCVPISNHLYFYWYRQILGQKVEFLVSFYNNEISEKSEIFDDQFSVERPDGSNFTLKIRSTKLEDSAMYFCASSEQGRDTGELFFGEGSRLTVL.

The CDR3 nucleotides read TGTGCCAGCAGCGCCACAGGTTCCTACGAGCAGTACTTC. The encoded protein is CASSATGSYEQYF. The rearrangement joins TRBV7-3 to TRBJ2-7; D is possibly TRBD1 (5 bases). Germline assignment: CDR1 SGHTA and CDR2 FQGTGA. The length of the CDR3 is 13 residues. The V and J ends lost 5 bases and 1 base respectively, with 9 bases between them.

The rearrangement uses TRBV7-2 and TRBJ2-2; 10 bases align to TRBD2. CDR1 is SGHTA, CDR2 FQGNSA, per germline. The CDR3 runs to 16 residues. V was clipped by 1 base and J by 4 bases; unmatched bases: 3. This CDR3 reads CASSLGRTSGTGELFF. Here the CDR3 DNA reads TGTGCCAGCAGCTTAGGCCGGACTAGCGGCACCGGGGAGCTGTTTTTT.

The sample holds a few counts of this clone. This rearrangement joins TRBV28 to TRBJ2-7; D unclear. Germline-derived CDR1 and CDR2 are MDHEN and SYDVKM. This CDR3 is 10 amino acids long. V was cut by 7 bases and J by 7 bases, with 8 bases left in between. The CDR3 sequence is CASTPREQYF. In DNA, the CDR3 is TGTGCCAGCACTCCGAGAGAGCAGTACTTC.

The chain couples TRBV27 to TRBJ1-2; D not resolved. Looked up from germline, CDR1 is MNHEY and CDR2 is SMNVEV (reference sequence). Trimming took off 5 bases at V and 0 bases at J, with 7 bases between the two ends. The CDR3 covers 13 residues. Here the CDR3 DNA reads TGTGCCAGCAGTCTTTACCCTAACTATGGCTACACCTTC. It translates to CASSLYPNYGYTF.

The chain recombines TRBV6-5 with TRBJ2-1; 12 nucleotides agree with TRBD2. The V segment lost 4 bases and the J segment 8 bases; nucleotides outside the gene matches: 9. The V gene's germline CDR1 is MNHEY and CDR2 SVGAGI. This CDR3 spans 16 amino acids. The CDR3: CASSSRTSGNVHEQFF. The DNA of the CDR3 is TGTGCCAGCAGTTCGAGGACTAGCGGGAATGTCCATGAGCAGTTCTTC.

J is TRBJ1-4 and V is TRBV30, with 10 nucleotides matching TRBD1. The CDR3 has 15 amino acids. CDR1 and CDR2 from the germline V gene are GTSNPN and SVGIG (reference sequence). Trimming at V came to 1 base and at J to 6 bases, leaving 5 bases not matched to a gene. Here the CDR3 DNA reads TGTGCCTGGAGTGCCCTGGGGACAGGGGATGAAAAACTGTTTTTT. This sequence encodes CAWSALGTGDEKLFF.